The 8 T cell receptor beta chains below come from one sample, sequenced in a study of shared clonotypes between healthy human individuals. This table comes from immunoSEQ multiplex PCR, and its TCRdb copy is limited to in-frame clones, with some not included. Of under 1,100,000 clones in the sample, approximately 68% were seen once. Sample: memory CD4+ T cells sorted from blood. Subset meaning: CD45RA-negative fraction. The receptors come from a man younger than 30 in good health.

This clone was recorded many times. V gene TRBV6-1 combines with J gene TRBJ2-7, with a possible D match to TRBD1 (6 bases). CDR1 MNHNS and CDR2 SASEGT come from the germline V gene. This CDR3 has 15 amino acids. V gave up 3 bases and J gave up 3 bases, with 15 bases separating them. CDR3 coding DNA: TGTGCCAGCAGTGACCGGACAGCCTCTTTCTACGAGCAGTACTTC. Residues: CASSDRTASFYEQYF.

Note on this clone: This sample includes further DNA sequences coding for the same CDR3. The gene calls are TRBV30 and TRBJ1-1, with D possibly TRBD1 on 5 matching bases. Germline lookup yields CDR1 GTSNPN and CDR2 SVGIG (reference sequence). The CDR3 is 13 amino acids. Trimming removed 4 bases from V and 0 bases from J, with 9 bases in between. The CDR3 sequence is CAWTRQMNTEAFF. CDR3 nucleotide sequence: TGTGCCTGGACGAGACAGATGAACACTGAAGCTTTCTTT.

CDR3 in DNA: TGTGCTAGTGCCCAACCGGACAGAACTTATAATTCACCCCTCCACTTT. Translation gives CASAQPDRTYNSPLHF. The chain links TRBV12-5 to TRBJ1-6, with a tentative D call TRBD1 (6 bases). Germline V gene sequence: CDR1 LGHNT, CDR2 FRNRAP. This CDR3 contains 16 residues. V was shortened by 7 bases and J by 4 bases, with 17 bases between the two germline ends.

This chain connects TRBV11-2 to TRBJ2-1; 7 bases are shared with TRBD2. CDR3 length: 15 residues. Germline V gene data show CDR1 as SGHAT and CDR2 as FQNNGV. With 5 bases clipped from V and 2 bases from J, the junction kept 6 bases outside the gene matches. Here the CDR3 reads CASSPWGGAYNEQFF. The CDR3 DNA is TGTGCCAGCAGCCCGTGGGGGGGAGCCTACAATGAGCAGTTCTTC. Full variable domain (rest looked up from reference TRBV11-2 and TRBJ2-1): EAGVAQSPRYKIIEKRQSVAFWCNPISGHATLYWYQQILGQGPKLLIQFQNNGVVDDSQLPKDRFSAERLKGVDSTLKIQPAKLEDSAVYLCASSPWGGAYNEQFFGPGTRLTVL.

This chain's CDR3 is CASSLAGVATGELFF. The CDR3 DNA follows: TGTGCCAGCAGTTTAGCGGGAGTAGCCACCGGGGAGCTGTTTTTT. The chain is built from TRBV28 and TRBJ2-2, with 7 bases lining up with TRBD2. Germline CDR1 and CDR2: MDHEN and SYDVKM. V gave up 2 bases and J gave up 4 bases; unmatched junction bases: 4. The CDR3 extends over 15 amino acids.

In this sample, this clone turned up a few times. The chain combines TRBV5-8 with TRBJ2-3; 8 bases fit TRBD2. CDR3 length: 15 amino acids. V lost 5 bases and J lost 4; bases outside the gene matches: 9. Per the germline V gene, CDR1 is SGHTS and CDR2 is YDEGEE. CDR3 bases: TGTGCCAGCAGTTTAGCGGGAAAGGCCGCAGATACGCAGTATTTT. It codes for CASSLAGKAADTQYF.

This clone was observed once. The chain has TRBV7-2 and TRBJ2-1, with 11 bases fitting TRBD2. The V and J ends lost 5 bases and 4 bases, in that order; junction bases with no gene match: 1. Looked up from germline, CDR1 is SGHTA and CDR2 is FQGNSA. The CDR3 totals 14 residues. The CDR3 region has the DNA TGTGCCAGCAGCCGACTAGCGGGGTACAATGAGCAGTTCTTC. It is translated as CASSRLAGYNEQFF.

This sequence joins TRBV28 and TRBJ2-1, with D perhaps TRBD1 or TRBD2 (6 bases each). The CDR3 sequence is 16 residues long. From germline, CDR1 is MDHEN and CDR2 SYDVKM. With 6 bases removed from V and 2 bases from J, the gap between germline ends came to 17 bases. The CDR3 loop reads CASRARGGTPYNEQFF. In nucleotides, the CDR3 is TGTGCCAGCAGAGCCCGAGGGGGGACTCCCTACAATGAGCAGTTCTTC.